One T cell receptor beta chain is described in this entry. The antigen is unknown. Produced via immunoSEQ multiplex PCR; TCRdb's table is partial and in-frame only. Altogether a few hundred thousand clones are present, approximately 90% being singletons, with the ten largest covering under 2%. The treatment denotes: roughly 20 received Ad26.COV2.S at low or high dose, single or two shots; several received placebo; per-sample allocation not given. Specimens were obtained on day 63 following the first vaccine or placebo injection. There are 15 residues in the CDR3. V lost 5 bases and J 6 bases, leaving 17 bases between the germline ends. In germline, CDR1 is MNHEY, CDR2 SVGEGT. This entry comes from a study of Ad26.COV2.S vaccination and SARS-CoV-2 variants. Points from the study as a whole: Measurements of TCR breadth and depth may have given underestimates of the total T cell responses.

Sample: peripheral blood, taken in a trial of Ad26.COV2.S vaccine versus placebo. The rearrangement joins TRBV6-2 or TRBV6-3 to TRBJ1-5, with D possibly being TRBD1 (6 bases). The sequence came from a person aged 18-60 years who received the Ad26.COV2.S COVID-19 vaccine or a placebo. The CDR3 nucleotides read TGTGCCAGCAGTGACCGCCTCCGGGGGCTTCAGCCCCAGCATTTT. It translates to CASSDRLRGLQPQHF.